This TCR beta chain was identified during a study of post-analysis software for immune sequencing data. The TCR beta cDNA libraries carried unique molecular identifiers. Using its own MiXCR run on the PCR reads, TCRdb lists one record per CDR3 protein. The data show some 690,000 distinct CDR3 sequences, around 27% seen once. With 4 bases removed from V and 0 bases from J, the gap between germline ends came to 15 bases. The germline gives CDR1 MNHEY, CDR2 SVGEGT. The CDR3 extends over 16 amino acids. Overall study results and limits: In patients, TRBV5-6, TRBV5-1 and TRBV20-1 belonged to roughly five TRBV segments found more frequently than in controls.

Concerning this clonotype: Its specificity is unknown.

The sequence was obtained from a girl under 18 with multiple sclerosis. J is TRBJ1-2 and V is TRBV6-2 or TRBV6-3, with D unclear. Input material: blood. The CDR3 nucleotides are TGTGCCAGCAGTTTAATCCGGTCCTTGGCTAACTATGGCTACACCTTC. Its protein is CASSLIRSLANYGYTF.